The 14 T cell receptor beta chains presented below share a single source sample, sequenced in a study of OX40 agonist ivuxolimab in advanced cancers. The repertoire was sequenced with immunoSEQ multiplex PCR; TCRdb's copy has only in-frame clones and lacks some. The sample contains approximately 60,000 clones, 88% of which appear only once. Sequencing used CD4+ or CD8+ T cells sorted from blood, obtained in a trial of the OX40 agonist ivuxolimab. The source is an adult with an advanced solid tumor such as melanoma, head and neck, liver or kidney cancer.

The chain is built from TRBV5-1 and TRBJ2-6; D uncertain. The CDR3 has 15 amino acids. CDR1 is SGHRS and CDR2 is YFSETQ in the germline V gene. Trimming removed 0 bases at V and 0 bases at J, with 4 bases between. The CDR3 here is CASSLGLSGANVLTF. Written as DNA, the CDR3 is TGCGCCAGCAGCTTGGGGCTCTCTGGGGCCAACGTCCTGACTTTC.

J is TRBJ2-7 and V is TRBV5-1; the match to TRBD2 covers 7 bases. This CDR3 has 15 residues. Per germline, CDR1 SGHRS and CDR2 YFSETQ. V dropped 3 bases and J dropped 0; count of bases not matched to a gene: 6. The CDR3 DNA sequence: TGCGCCAGCAGCTCCTTAGCGGGTTCCTCCTACGAGCAGTACTTC. Amino acids: CASSSLAGSSYEQYF.

The chain carries TRBV30 and TRBJ2-5; D possibly corresponds to TRBD1 (6 bases). The CDR3 length is 13 residues. V was pared by 5 bases and J by 5 bases, with 15 bases between. Germline V gives CDR1 GTSNPN, CDR2 SVGIG (reference sequence). Written as DNA, the CDR3 is TGTGCCTGGGTTGGACAGCCCGGGGAGACCCAGTACTTC. This encodes CAWVGQPGETQYF.

This clone appeared a few times. The V gene is TRBV28, the J gene TRBJ1-5, with 11 positions matching TRBD1. The CDR3 has 19 amino acids. Looked up from germline, CDR1 is MDHEN and CDR2 is SYDVKM. V shed 8 bases and J 2 bases; nucleotides not matched to a gene: 17. The CDR3 reads CASEQLMGQGVMGNQPQHF. The CDR3 DNA follows: TGTGCCAGCGAACAACTAATGGGACAGGGGGTGATGGGCAATCAGCCCCAGCATTTT.

The gene calls are TRBV4-2 and TRBJ2-1; D tentatively reads TRBD1 or TRBD2 (5 bases each). Looked up from germline, CDR1 is LGHNA and CDR2 is YNFKEQ. Deletions cut 4 bases from V and 7 bases from J, with 17 bases between. This CDR3 contains 15 residues. The CDR3, as DNA: TGTGCCAGCAGCCCTCTTAGCTCAGAGGGGAATGAGCAGTTCTTC. It encodes CASSPLSSEGNEQFF.

V gene TRBV9 combines with J gene TRBJ2-2, with 8 bases fitting TRBD1. Germline V CDR1 and CDR2: SGDLS, YYNGEE. The CDR3 consists of 16 residues. V lost 3 bases, J lost 1 base, and 5 bases stayed unmatched. Written as DNA, the CDR3 is TGTGCCAGCAGCGCACACGGGACAGGGAACACCGGGGAGCTGTTTTTT. Protein product: CASSAHGTGNTGELFF.

The chain recombines TRBV28 with TRBJ2-2; tentative D call: TRBD2 (5 bases). Germline lookup yields CDR1 MDHEN and CDR2 SYDVKM. The CDR3 extends over 16 amino acids. V lost 2 bases, J lost 1 base, and 11 bases lay in between. CDR3 bases: TGTGCCAGCAGTTTAGTGGGGAGCGGGAACACCGGGGAGCTGTTTTTT. Translation gives CASSLVGSGNTGELFF.

The chain links TRBV5-6 to TRBJ2-7, with TRBD1 matching 7 bases. The germline V gene encodes CDR1 SGHDT and CDR2 YYEEEE. The CDR3 sequence is 18 residues long. V was clipped by 4 bases and J by 4 bases; unmatched bases: 20. As DNA, the CDR3 is TGTGCCAGCAGCATACAACAGGGGACATGGATCCGGTCTTACGAGCAGTACTTC. Translation gives CASSIQQGTWIRSYEQYF.

The chain has TRBV20-1 and TRBJ2-7; 8 positions match TRBD2. CDR1 and CDR2 (germline): DFQATT, SNEGSKA (reference sequence). V shed 7 bases, J shed 4 bases, and the junction held 0 bases outside the gene matches. The CDR3 contains 10 residues. The CDR3 bases are TGCAGTGTAGCGGGATACGAGCAGTACTTC. Its protein product is CSVAGYEQYF.

This clone was detected once. This chain uses TRBV5-8 with TRBJ2-5; 7 nucleotides match TRBD2. The CDR3 covers 10 residues. From germline, CDR1 is SGHTS and CDR2 YDEGEE. The V and J ends lost 2 bases and 11 bases, in that order; junction bases with no gene match: 0. The CDR3 bases are TGTGCCAGCAGCTTCGGGGGGCAGTACTTC. Amino acids: CASSFGGQYF.

The chain joins TRBV6-5 to TRBJ1-2, with D unresolved. V lost 6 bases and J 5 bases, leaving 10 bases between the germline ends. The germline V gene has CDR1 MNHEY and CDR2 SVGAGI. The CDR3 contains 12 residues. The CDR3 DNA follows: TGTGCCAGCAGCCGGGGTGGGTATGGCTACACCTTC. This encodes CASSRGGYGYTF.

The chain couples TRBV9 to TRBJ2-1, with 7 bases matching TRBD2. Germline V gene sequence: CDR1 SGDLS, CDR2 YYNGEE. V dropped 4 bases and J dropped 3; count of bases not matched to a gene: 10. The CDR3 has 16 amino acids. The CDR3 region has the DNA TGTGCCAGCAGCCCACTAGCGACGGGAGGCTACAATGAGCAGTTCTTC. This encodes CASSPLATGGYNEQFF. Supplemented by reference TRBV9 and TRBJ2-1, the full variable domain reads DSGVTQTPKHLITATGQRVTLRCSPRSGDLSVYWYQQSLDQGLQFLIQYYNGEERAKGNILERFSAQQFPDLHSELNLSSLELGDSALYFCASSPLATGGYNEQFFGPGTRLTVL.

The chain is built from TRBV27 and TRBJ2-7, with 11 nucleotides matching TRBD1. Germline CDR1 reads MNHEY; CDR2 reads SMNVEV (reference sequence). The V gene end was trimmed by 5 bases and the J gene end by 3 bases; junction bases not matched to a gene: 3. The CDR3 is made up of 14 amino acids. CDR3 region: CASSKDRGLYEQYF. For the CDR3, the DNA is TGTGCCAGCAGTAAGGACAGGGGGCTCTACGAGCAGTACTTC.

This chain links TRBV7-9 with TRBJ2-7, with 7 nucleotides matching TRBD2. CDR3 length: 14 residues. V lost 2 bases to trimming and J lost 0 bases; unmatched junction nucleotides: 1. Germline V gives CDR1 SEHNR, CDR2 FQNEAQ (reference sequence). The CDR3 reads CASSLRTSSYEQYF. Written as DNA, the CDR3 is TGTGCCAGCAGCTTAAGGACTAGCTCCTACGAGCAGTACTTC.